This TCR beta chain is drawn from a study of blood T cell repertoires in COVID-19. For the study at large: T cells, B-cell-depleted T cells, or PBMCs provided the cDNA or gDNA that served as material.

This clone occurred once. Other DNA sequences from this sample encode an identical CDR3 as well. Repertoires were generated with immunoSEQ multiplex PCR, while TCRdb's copy carries only in-frame clones and drops some. The sample gives 200,000 to 250,000 clones, approximately 80% of which show up once; about 3.2% is in the top ten. Deletions cut 6 bases from V and 0 bases from J, with 6 bases between. The CDR3 has 14 residues. Per the germline V gene, CDR1 is MNHEY and CDR2 is SVGAGI. The clonotype was recovered from a woman aged 18-29 years with acute or convalescent COVID-19. The chain carries TRBV6-5 and TRBJ1-6, with D unresolved. Sequencing used peripheral blood. CDR3 sequence: CASRESSYNSPLHF. The CDR3 nucleotides read TGTGCCAGCAGGGAGAGCTCCTATAATTCACCCCTCCACTTT.